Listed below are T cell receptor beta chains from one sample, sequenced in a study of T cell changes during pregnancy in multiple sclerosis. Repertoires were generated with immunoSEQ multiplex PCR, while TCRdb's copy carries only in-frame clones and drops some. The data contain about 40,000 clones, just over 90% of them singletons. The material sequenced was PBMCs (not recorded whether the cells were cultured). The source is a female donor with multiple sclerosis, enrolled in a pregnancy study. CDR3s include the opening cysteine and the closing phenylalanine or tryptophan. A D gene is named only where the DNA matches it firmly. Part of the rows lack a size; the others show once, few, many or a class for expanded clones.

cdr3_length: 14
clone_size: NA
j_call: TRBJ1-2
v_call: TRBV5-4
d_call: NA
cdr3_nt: TGTGCCAGCAGCTTGGGAGGGGCAGTCTCTGGCTACACCTTC
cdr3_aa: CASSLGGAVSGYTF

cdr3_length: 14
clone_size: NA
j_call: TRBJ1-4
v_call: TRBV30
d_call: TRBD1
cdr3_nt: TGTGCCTGGAGACCGGGACAGGGAATAGGAAAACTGTTTTTT
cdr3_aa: CAWRPGQGIGKLFF

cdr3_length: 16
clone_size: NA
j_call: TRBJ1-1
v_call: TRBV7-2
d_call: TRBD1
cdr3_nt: TGTGCCAGCAGCGACCGGACAGGGCATACCGGCACTGAAGCTTTCTTT
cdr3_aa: CASSDRTGHTGTEAFF

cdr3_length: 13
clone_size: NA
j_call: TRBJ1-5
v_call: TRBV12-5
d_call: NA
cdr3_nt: TGTGCTAGTGGTTTGGGGGAAAATCAGCCCCAGCATTTT
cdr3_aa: CASGLGENQPQHF

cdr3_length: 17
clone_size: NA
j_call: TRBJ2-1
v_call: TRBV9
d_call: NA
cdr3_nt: TGTGCCAGCAGCGTAGAGGGGACCGGGACATACTACAATGAGCAGTTCTTC
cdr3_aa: CASSVEGTGTYYNEQFF

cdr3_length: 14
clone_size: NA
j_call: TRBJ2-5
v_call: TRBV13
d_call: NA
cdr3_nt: TGTGCCAGCAGCTTGAATTCGGGGCAAGAGACCCAGTACTTC
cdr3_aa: CASSLNSGQETQYF

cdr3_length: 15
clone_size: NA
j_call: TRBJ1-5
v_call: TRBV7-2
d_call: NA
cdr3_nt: TGTGCCAGCAGCTTAGAGTCTGGGAGCAATCAGCCCCAGCATTTT
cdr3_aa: CASSLESGSNQPQHF

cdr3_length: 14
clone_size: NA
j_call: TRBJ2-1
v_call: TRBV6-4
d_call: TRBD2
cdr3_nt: TGTGCCAGCAGTGTGGCGGGAGGGCCAAATGAGCAGTTCTTC
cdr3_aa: CASSVAGGPNEQFF

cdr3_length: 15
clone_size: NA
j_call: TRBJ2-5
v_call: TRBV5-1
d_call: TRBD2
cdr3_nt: TGCGCCAGCAGCCCCGTAGCGGGAGGGGAAGAGACCCAGTACTTC
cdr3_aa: CASSPVAGGEETQYF

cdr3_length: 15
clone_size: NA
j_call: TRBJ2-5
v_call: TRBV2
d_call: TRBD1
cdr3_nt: TGTGCCAGCAGTCGTGCTGACAGGGAACAAGAGACCCAGTACTTC
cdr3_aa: CASSRADREQETQYF

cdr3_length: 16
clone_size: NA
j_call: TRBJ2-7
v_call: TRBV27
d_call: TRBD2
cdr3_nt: TGTGCCAGCAGTTTATCCCCCGGGACTAGCTCCTACGAGCAGTACTTC
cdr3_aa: CASSLSPGTSSYEQYF

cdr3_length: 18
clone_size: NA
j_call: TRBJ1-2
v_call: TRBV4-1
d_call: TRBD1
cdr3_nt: TGCGCCAGCAGCCAAGACGTCGGAAAGGGACAGGGGTACTATGGCTACACCTTC
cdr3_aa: CASSQDVGKGQGYYGYTF

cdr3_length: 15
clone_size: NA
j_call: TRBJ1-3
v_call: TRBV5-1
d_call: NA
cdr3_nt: TGCGCCAGCAGCTCCTACGGCAGCTCTGGAAACACCATATATTTT
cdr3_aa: CASSSYGSSGNTIYF

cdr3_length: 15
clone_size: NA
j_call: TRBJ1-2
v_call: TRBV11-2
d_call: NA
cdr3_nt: TGTGCCAGCAGCCCAACAGGGATAATGATCTATGGCTACACCTTC
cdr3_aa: CASSPTGIMIYGYTF

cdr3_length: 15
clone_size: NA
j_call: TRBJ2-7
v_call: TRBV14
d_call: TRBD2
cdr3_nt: TGTGCCAGCAGCCAAGATATGTCGGGAGGCTACGAGCAGTACTTC
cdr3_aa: CASSQDMSGGYEQYF

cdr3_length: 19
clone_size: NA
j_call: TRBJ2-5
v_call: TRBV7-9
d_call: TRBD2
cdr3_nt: TGTGCCAGCAGCCCCTACGTAGGGGGACTAGCGGGAGGAGGAGAGACCCAGTACTTC
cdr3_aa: CASSPYVGGLAGGGETQYF

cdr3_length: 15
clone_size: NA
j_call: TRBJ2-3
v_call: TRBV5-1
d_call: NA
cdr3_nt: TGCGCCAGCAGCTTGGCCTTAACTAGCACAGATACGCAGTATTTT
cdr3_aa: CASSLALTSTDTQYF

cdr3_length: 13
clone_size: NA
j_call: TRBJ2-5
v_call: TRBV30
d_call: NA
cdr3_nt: TGTGCCTGGAGAGGACGGGGGCAAGAGACCCAGTACTTC
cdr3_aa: CAWRGRGQETQYF

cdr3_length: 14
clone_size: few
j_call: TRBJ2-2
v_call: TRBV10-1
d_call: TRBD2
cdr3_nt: TGCGCCAGCTCAACTAGCGGGAGGACCGGGGAGCTGTTTTTT
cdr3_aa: CASSTSGRTGELFF

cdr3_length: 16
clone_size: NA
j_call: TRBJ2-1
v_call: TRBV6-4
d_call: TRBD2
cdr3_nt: TGTGCCAGCAGTGACTCCGGACTAGCGGGATGGGATGAGCAGTTCTTC
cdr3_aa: CASSDSGLAGWDEQFF

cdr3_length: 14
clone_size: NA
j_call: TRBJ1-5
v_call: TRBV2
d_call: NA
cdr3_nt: TGTGCCAGCAGTGTGGGGACGGCCAATCAGCCCCAGCATTTT
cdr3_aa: CASSVGTANQPQHF

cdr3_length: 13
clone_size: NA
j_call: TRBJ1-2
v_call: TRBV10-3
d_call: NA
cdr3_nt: TGTGCCATCAGTGATACCTCCTTGAATGGCTACACCTTC
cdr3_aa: CAISDTSLNGYTF

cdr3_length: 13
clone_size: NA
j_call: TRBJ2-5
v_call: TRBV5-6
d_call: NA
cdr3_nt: TGTGCCAGCAGTCGAGGAGCACAAGAGACCCAGTACTTC
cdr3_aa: CASSRGAQETQYF

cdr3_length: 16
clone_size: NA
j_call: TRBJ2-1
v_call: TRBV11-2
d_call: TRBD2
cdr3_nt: TGTGCCAGCAGCCCCCAACTAGCGGGAGGACGAAATGAGCAGTTCTTC
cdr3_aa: CASSPQLAGGRNEQFF

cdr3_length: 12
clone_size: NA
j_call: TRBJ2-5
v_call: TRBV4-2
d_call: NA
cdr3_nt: TGTGCCAGCAGCCAAGCAGGAGAGACCCAGTACTTC
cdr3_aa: CASSQAGETQYF

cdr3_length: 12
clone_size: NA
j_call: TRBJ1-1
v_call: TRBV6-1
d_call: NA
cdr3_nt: TGTGCCAGCAGTGACCTGACGCGGCAAGCTTTCTTT
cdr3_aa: CASSDLTRQAFF

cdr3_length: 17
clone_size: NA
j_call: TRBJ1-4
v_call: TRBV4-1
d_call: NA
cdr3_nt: TGCGCCAGCAGCCAAGAAAGTTCCGGGGCTTGGGGTGAAAAACTGTTTTTT
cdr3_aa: CASSQESSGAWGEKLFF

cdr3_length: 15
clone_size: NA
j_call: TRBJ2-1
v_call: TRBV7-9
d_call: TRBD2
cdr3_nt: TGTGCCAGCAGCTTATCACTAGCGGGAAGGAATGAGCAGTTCTTC
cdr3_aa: CASSLSLAGRNEQFF

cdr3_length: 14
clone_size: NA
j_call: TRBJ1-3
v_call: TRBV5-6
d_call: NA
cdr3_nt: TGTGCCAGCAGATTAACCGGCTCTGGAAACACCATATATTTT
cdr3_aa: CASRLTGSGNTIYF

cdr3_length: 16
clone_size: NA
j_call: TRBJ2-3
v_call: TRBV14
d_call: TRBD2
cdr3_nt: TGTGCCAGCAGTAACGGACTAGCGGGAGCTCTGGATACGCAGTATTTT
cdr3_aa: CASSNGLAGALDTQYF

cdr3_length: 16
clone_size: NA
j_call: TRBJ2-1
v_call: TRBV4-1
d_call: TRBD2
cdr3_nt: TGCGCCAGCAGCCACCCCGGGACTAGCCTCTACAATGAGCAGTTCTTC
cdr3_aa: CASSHPGTSLYNEQFF

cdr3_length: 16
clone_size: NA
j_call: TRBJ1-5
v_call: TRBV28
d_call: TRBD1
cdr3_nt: TGTGCCAGCAGCTGGGGGACAGGTTATAGCAATCAGCCCCAGCATTTT
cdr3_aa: CASSWGTGYSNQPQHF

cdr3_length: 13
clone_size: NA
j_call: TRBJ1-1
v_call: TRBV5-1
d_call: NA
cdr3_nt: TGCGCCAGCAGCCAGGGATTGAACACTGAAGCTTTCTTT
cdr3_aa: CASSQGLNTEAFF

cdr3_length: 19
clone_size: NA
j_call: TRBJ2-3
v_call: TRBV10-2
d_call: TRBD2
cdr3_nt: TGCGCCAGCGGTTGGACTAGCGGGAGGACGCCGATGGGCACAGATACGCAGTATTTT
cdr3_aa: CASGWTSGRTPMGTDTQYF

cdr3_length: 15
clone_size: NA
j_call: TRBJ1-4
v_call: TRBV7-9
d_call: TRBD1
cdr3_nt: TGTGCCAGCAGCCCAAAACAGGGGGCTGGCGAAAAACTGTTTTTT
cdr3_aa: CASSPKQGAGEKLFF

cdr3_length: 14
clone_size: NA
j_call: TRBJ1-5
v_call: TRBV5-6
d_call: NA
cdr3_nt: TGTGCCAGCAGCTTGCTCAGAGCCAATCAGCCCCAGCATTTT
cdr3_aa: CASSLLRANQPQHF

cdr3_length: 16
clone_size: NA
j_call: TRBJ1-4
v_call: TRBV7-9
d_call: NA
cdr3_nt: TGTGCCAGCAGCTTAGCGAGGGCAGGGCATGGTGAAAAACTGTTTTTT
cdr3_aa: CASSLARAGHGEKLFF

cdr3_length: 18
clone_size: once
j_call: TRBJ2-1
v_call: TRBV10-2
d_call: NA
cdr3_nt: TGCGCCAGCAGTGACCCTGGACGGAGAAGCGGGTACTACAATGAGCAGTTCTTC
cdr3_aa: CASSDPGRRSGYYNEQFF

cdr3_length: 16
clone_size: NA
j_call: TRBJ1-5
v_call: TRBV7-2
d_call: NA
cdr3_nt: TGTGCCAGCAGCTTAAACCCCCCGGTGGCCAATCAGCCCCAGCATTTT
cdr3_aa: CASSLNPPVANQPQHF

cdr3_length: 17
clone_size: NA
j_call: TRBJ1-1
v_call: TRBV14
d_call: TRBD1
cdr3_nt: TGTGCCAGCAGCAGACTGACAGGGGGCCCGGTGAACACTGAAGCTTTCTTT
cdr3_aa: CASSRLTGGPVNTEAFF

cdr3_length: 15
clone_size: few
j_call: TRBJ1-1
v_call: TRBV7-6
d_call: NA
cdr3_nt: TGTGCCAGCAGCCGAGGTGGTAGGCAGAACACTGAAGCTTTCTTT
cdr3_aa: CASSRGGRQNTEAFF

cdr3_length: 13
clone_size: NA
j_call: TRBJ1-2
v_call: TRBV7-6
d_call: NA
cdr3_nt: TGTGCCAGCAGCTTAGTTGGAGGGGGTGGCTACACCTTC
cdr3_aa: CASSLVGGGGYTF

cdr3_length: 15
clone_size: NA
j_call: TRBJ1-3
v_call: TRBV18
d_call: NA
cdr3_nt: TGTGCCAGCTCACCAACGAGTAATCAGGGAAACACCATATATTTT
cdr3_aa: CASSPTSNQGNTIYF

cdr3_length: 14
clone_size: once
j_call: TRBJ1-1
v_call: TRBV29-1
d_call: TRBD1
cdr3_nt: TGCAGCGTTGCGAGAAACAGGGGGAACACTGAAGCTTTCTTT
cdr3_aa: CSVARNRGNTEAFF

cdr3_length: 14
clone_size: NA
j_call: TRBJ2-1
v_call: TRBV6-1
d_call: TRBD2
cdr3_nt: TGTGCCAGCACGACTAGCTCCGTTCACAATGAGCAGTTCTTC
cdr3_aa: CASTTSSVHNEQFF

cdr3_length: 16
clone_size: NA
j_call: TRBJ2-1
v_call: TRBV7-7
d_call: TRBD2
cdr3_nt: TGTGCTAGCAGCCATATTAGTAGCGGGAGGGATAATGAGCAGTTCTTC
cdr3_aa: CASSHISSGRDNEQFF

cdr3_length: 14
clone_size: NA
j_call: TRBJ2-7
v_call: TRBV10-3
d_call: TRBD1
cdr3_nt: TGTGCCACCCGCCCAACAGGGGGCTCCTACGAGCAGTACTTC
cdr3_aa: CATRPTGGSYEQYF

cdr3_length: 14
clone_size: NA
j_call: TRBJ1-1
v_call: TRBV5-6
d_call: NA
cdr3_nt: TGTGCCAGCAGCTTTTGGCAGACACTCACTGAAGCTTTCTTT
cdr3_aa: CASSFWQTLTEAFF